This is a list of T cell receptor beta chains from one sample in a study of cytomegalovirus exposure and HLA in healthy donors. This table comes from immunoSEQ multiplex PCR, and its TCRdb copy is limited to in-frame clones, with some not included. The table lists over 150,000 clones, roughly 79% of them singletons. The sample consisted of PBMCs. The receptor set was obtained from a woman aged 45-65 years in good health and CMV-seropositive. The CDR3 runs from the conserved cysteine through the conserved F or W. Fields, in order: D gene, V gene, clone size, J gene, CDR3 DNA, CDR3 protein. D genes are given only for firm matches. Rows may omit the clone size; those that give it use once, few, many or a size class.

>TRBD1|TRBV9|NA|TRBJ2-7
TGTGCCAGCAGCAACCGACAGGGTCCCTCCGAGCAGTACTTC
CASSNRQGPSEQYF
>NA|TRBV5-1|once|TRBJ1-3
TGCGCCAGCAGCTTGGAACACTCTGGAAACACCATATATTTT
CASSLEHSGNTIYF
>TRBD1|TRBV6-6|NA|TRBJ1-2
TGTGCCAGCAGTGAGCCAGGGGGGACTAACTATGGCTACACCTTC
CASSEPGGTNYGYTF
>NA|TRBV30|NA|TRBJ1-1
TGTGCCTGGAGGCGTTACGATCTCCTGAACACTGAAGCTTTCTTT
CAWRRYDLLNTEAFF
>NA|TRBV6-4|NA|TRBJ1-4
TGTGCCAGCAGTGACGGTTTGACAGCCGAAAAACTGTTTTTT
CASSDGLTAEKLFF
>NA|TRBV10-3|NA|TRBJ1-2
TGTGCCATCAGTGATTCCCGGGAGTATGGCTACACCTTC
CAISDSREYGYTF
>NA|TRBV9|NA|TRBJ2-5
TGTGCCAGCAGCGTAGGGACTTCCCTGGAGACCCAGTACTTC
CASSVGTSLETQYF
>TRBD2|TRBV19|NA|TRBJ2-1
TGTGCCAGTAGTCCCTTGGGTAGCGGGGTTTACAATGAGCAGTTCTTC
CASSPLGSGVYNEQFF
>NA|TRBV27|NA|TRBJ2-1
TGTGCCAGCAGCCCGGTGGCCTACAATGAGCAGTTCTTC
CASSPVAYNEQFF
>TRBD2|TRBV5-1|NA|TRBJ2-5
TGCGCCAGCCGCAATCCCGCGGGAGGGGAGACCCAGTACTTC
CASRNPAGGETQYF
>NA|TRBV7-9|NA|TRBJ1-1
TGTGCCAGCAGCTTTGGGGACTTTTTTGACACTGAAGCTTTCTTT
CASSFGDFFDTEAFF
>TRBD2|TRBV4-1|NA|TRBJ2-2
TGCGCCAGCAGCCAAGGGACTAGCGGGGTGGGCACCGGGGAGCTGTTTTTT
CASSQGTSGVGTGELFF
>NA|TRBV13|few|TRBJ2-7
TGTGCCAGCAGCTTAGCGGTCAGGGGTACCGAGCAGTACTTC
CASSLAVRGTEQYF
>NA|TRBV7-2|NA|TRBJ1-4
TGTGCCAGCAGCTTATCCCCGAACAGGGCAATTGAAAAACTGTTTTTT
CASSLSPNRAIEKLFF
>TRBD1|TRBV19|NA|TRBJ1-5
TGTGCCAGTAGGACAGGGACTCATGACAATCAGCCCCAGCATTTT
CASRTGTHDNQPQHF
>TRBD2|TRBV28|NA|TRBJ2-1
TGTGCCAGCAGGGGTCCGGGACTAGCGGGAGGGAATCAGCAGTTCTTC
CASRGPGLAGGNQQFF
>NA|TRBV19|once|TRBJ1-2
TGTGCCAGTAGTATCCGAGACTACTATGGCTACACCTTC
CASSIRDYYGYTF
>NA|TRBV6-6|NA|TRBJ1-1
TGTGCCAGCAGGATAGAGGATAACACTGAAGCTTTCTTT
CASRIEDNTEAFF
>NA|TRBV30|NA|TRBJ2-7
TGTGCCTGGAGTCCTCCTGGGGGGACCGCGATCCTTACGCGGTTCTCGCCCTTCTTC
CAWSPPGGTAILTRFSPFF
>TRBD1|TRBV19|NA|TRBJ2-7
TGTGCCAGTAGTCGGATGTCGGGACAGGGTCTAGAGGAGCAGTACTTC
CASSRMSGQGLEEQYF
>NA|TRBV21-1|few|TRBJ2-7
TGTGCCAGCAGCACTCTTAGCGGGAGGGACGCCTACGAGCAGTACTTC
CASSTLSGRDAYEQYF
>TRBD2|TRBV7-2|NA|TRBJ2-3
TGTGCCAGCAGCTACCTAGCGGGCAAGGATACGCAGTATTTT
CASSYLAGKDTQYF
>TRBD2|TRBV7-2|NA|TRBJ2-5
TGTGCCAGCAGCTCCGGACTAGCGGGAGTCGCTACCCAGTACTTC
CASSSGLAGVATQYF
>NA|TRBV28|NA|TRBJ2-7
TGTGCCAGCAGTCCCGTTGGGTCCTTACGAGCATTACTACACTTC
CASSPVGSLRALLHF
>TRBD2|TRBV2|NA|TRBJ2-7
TGTGCCAGCTCTTTGAGGGCTAGCGGGAACGGGGACGAGCAGTACTTC
CASSLRASGNGDEQYF
>NA|TRBV5-1|few|TRBJ1-2
TGCGCCATCCTCAGTTATGGCTACACCTTC
CAILSYGYTF
>NA|TRBV2|NA|TRBJ2-5
TGTGCCAGCAGTGAAGTACAGATTCAAGAGACCCAGTACTTC
CASSEVQIQETQYF
>NA|TRBV7-2|NA|TRBJ1-4
TGTGCCAGCAGCTCCAACTATGGAAGTGAAAAACTGTTTTTT
CASSSNYGSEKLFF
>TRBD2|TRBV10-3|NA|TRBJ2-2
TGTGCCACCCAAGTCCGACTAGCGGGAGGTCAAGACGGGGAGCTGTTTTTT
CATQVRLAGGQDGELFF
>NA|TRBV11-3|NA|TRBJ1-2
TGTGCCAGCAGCTTAGGGAGAAGGGGCTATGGCTACACCTTC
CASSLGRRGYGYTF
>TRBD1|TRBV2|NA|TRBJ2-7
TGTGCCAGCACCGGGACAGGTGTCGAGCAGTACTTC
CASTGTGVEQYF
>NA|TRBV4-3|once|TRBJ2-2
TGCGCCAGCAGCCAAGACCTATCGCCCAACACCGGGGAGCTGTTTTTT
CASSQDLSPNTGELFF
>NA|TRBV7-8|NA|TRBJ2-3
TGTGCCAGCACGCCTTGGGCACCCACAGATACGCAGTATTTT
CASTPWAPTDTQYF
>NA|TRBV6-1|NA|TRBJ2-7
TGTGCCAGCAGTGTGTCCGCCCGGTCCGAGCAGTACTTC
CASSVSARSEQYF
>TRBD1|TRBV2|NA|TRBJ2-7
TGTGCCAGGGGGACAGCCGAAGACGAGCAGTACTTC
CARGTAEDEQYF
>NA|TRBV5-1|NA|TRBJ2-7
TGCGCCAGCAGAGACGTTAGGGGGGGTTCCTACGAGCAGTACTTC
CASRDVRGGSYEQYF
>TRBD2|TRBV11-3|NA|TRBJ2-7
TGTGCCAGCAGCTTTCAGCGGGACTACGAGCAGTACTTC
CASSFQRDYEQYF
>TRBD2|TRBV9|NA|TRBJ2-1
TGTGCCAGCAGCGTAGCTCCGGGAGGGGGGGGCAATGAGCAGTTCTTC
CASSVAPGGGGNEQFF